This TCR beta chain was sequenced in a study of T cell responses to AZD1222 COVID-19 vaccine. Study-level findings and limits: There were vaccine-associated CD4 TCRs across spike, dominant at 160-218 and 743-854. Sampling that yielded the repertoires occurred only after the peak T cell response. Donors, mostly white British, included more females; clonal diversity was possibly underestimated.

In regard to this clone: Its antigen is unidentified.

Sequenced by immunoSEQ multiplex PCR; TCRdb stores in-frame clones only, minus some. Here the sample spans 150,000 to 160,000 clones, 70% to 90% being singletons. The CDR3 is made up of 15 amino acids. Trimming cost V 6 bases and J 1 base, with 16 bases left between them. The V gene's germline CDR1 is SGHDT and CDR2 YYEEEE. The sequencing here drew on peripheral blood, taken after recovery from COVID-19. The V gene is TRBV5-6, the J gene TRBJ1-1, with TRBD1 as a possible D gene (6 bases). The TCR comes from an adult who had recovered from COVID-19. The CDR3: CASISRGVANTEAFF. The CDR3 DNA sequence: TGTGCCAGCATATCAAGGGGGGTCGCGAACACTGAAGCTTTCTTT. The full variable domain, completed using reference TRBV5-6 and TRBJ1-1, is DAGVTQSPTHLIKTRGQQVTLRCSPKSGHDTVSWYQQALGQGPQFIFQYYEEEERQRGNFPDRFSGHQFPNYSSELNVNALLLGDSALYLCASISRGVANTEAFFGQGTRLTVV.